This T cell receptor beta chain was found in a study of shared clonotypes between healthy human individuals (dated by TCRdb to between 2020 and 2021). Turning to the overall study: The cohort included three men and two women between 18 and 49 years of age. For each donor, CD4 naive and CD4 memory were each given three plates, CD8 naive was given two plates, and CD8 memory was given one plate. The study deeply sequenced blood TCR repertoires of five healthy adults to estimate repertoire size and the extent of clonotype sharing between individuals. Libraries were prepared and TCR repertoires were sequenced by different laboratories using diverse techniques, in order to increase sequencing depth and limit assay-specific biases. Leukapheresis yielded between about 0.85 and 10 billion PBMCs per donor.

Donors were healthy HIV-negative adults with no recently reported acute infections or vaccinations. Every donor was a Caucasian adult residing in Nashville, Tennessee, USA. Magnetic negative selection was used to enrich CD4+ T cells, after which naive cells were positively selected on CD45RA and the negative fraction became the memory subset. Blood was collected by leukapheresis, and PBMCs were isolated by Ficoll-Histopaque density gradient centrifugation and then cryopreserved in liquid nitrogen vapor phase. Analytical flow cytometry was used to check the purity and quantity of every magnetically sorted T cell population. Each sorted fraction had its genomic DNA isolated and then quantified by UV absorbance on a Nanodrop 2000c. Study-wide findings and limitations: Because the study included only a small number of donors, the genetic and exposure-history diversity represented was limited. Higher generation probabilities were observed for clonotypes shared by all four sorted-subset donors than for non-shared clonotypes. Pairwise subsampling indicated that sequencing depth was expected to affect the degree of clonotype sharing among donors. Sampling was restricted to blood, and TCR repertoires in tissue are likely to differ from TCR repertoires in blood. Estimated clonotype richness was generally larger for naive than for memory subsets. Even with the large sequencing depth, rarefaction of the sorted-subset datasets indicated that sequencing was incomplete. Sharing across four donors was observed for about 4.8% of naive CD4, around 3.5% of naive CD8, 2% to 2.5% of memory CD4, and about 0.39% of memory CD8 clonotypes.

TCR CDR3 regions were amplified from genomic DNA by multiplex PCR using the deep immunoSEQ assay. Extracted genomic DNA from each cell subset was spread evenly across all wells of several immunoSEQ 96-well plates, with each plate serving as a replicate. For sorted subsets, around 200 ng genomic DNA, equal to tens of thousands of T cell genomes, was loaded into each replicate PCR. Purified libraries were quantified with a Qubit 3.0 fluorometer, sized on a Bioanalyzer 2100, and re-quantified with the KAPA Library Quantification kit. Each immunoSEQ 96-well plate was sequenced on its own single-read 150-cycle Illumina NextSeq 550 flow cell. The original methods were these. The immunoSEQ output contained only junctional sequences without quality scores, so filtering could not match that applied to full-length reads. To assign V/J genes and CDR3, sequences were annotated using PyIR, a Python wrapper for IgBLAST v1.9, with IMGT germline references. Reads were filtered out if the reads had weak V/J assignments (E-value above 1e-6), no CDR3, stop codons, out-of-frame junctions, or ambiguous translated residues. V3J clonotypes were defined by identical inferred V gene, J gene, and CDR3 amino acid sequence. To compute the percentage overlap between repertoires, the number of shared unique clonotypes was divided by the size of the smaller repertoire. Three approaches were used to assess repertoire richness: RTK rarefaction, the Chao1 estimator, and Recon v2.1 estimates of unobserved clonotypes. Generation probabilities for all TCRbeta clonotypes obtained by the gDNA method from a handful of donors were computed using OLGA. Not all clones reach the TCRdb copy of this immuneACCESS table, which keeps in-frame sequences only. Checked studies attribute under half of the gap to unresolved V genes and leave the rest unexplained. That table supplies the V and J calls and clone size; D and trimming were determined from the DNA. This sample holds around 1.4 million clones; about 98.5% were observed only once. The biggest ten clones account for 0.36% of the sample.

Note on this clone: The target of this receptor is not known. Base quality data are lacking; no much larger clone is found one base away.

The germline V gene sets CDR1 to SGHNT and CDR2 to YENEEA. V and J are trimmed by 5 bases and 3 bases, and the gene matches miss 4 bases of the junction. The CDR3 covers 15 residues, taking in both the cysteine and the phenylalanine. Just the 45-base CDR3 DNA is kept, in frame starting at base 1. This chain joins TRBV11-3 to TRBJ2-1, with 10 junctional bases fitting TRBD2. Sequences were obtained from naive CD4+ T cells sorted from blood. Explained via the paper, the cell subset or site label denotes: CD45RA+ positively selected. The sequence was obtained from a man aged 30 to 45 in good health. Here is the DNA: TGTGCCAGCAGCCAAAGGACTAGCGGCTACAATGAGCAGTTCTTC. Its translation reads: CASSQRTSGYNEQFF.